This TCR beta chain was recorded in a study of cytotoxic CD8 clonotypes in ibrutinib-treated CLL. Study context: The subjects consisted of about a dozen relapsed/refractory and fewer than 16 treatment-naive individuals, with roughly 17 IGHV unmutated. Productive templates per sample averaged about 260,000; productive rearrangements, 94,082.

Study-wide findings and caveats: Different sampling times were used for sustained-remission and progressing patients.

Note on this clone: Its antigen is unknown.

Germline V CDR1 and CDR2: MNHEY, SMNVEV (reference sequence). Trimming took off 3 bases at V and 1 base at J, with 7 bases between the two ends. The CDR3 length is 14 residues. The method was immunoSEQ multiplex PCR; TCRdb's version includes in-frame clones alone and lacks a portion of them. The table shows around 50,000 clones, with around 60% occurring only once. This receptor was taken from a human donor with chronic lymphocytic leukemia. This specimen consisted of PBMCs, obtained after 24 months of ibrutinib treatment. The chain combines TRBV27 with TRBJ2-1; D remains unclear. For the CDR3, the DNA is TGTGCCAGCAGTTTCCAGGTTTCCTACAATGAGCAGTTCTTC. Amino acid sequence: CASSFQVSYNEQFF.